This T cell receptor beta chain originates from a study of cytomegalovirus exposure and HLA in healthy donors. Study observations and caveats: Researchers reported from a later analysis that most CMV-associated TCR beta chains appeared HLA-restricted. Later analysis identified a missense DCLRE1C variant that was linked to TCR beta V- and J-gene trimming.

This clone was picked up one time. Its antigen is currently unknown. The PCR ran on 60 Vbeta and 13 Jbeta primers. Profiled with immunoSEQ multiplex PCR; TCRdb holds only in-frame clones, not every one. Of about 62,000 clones detected, 80% to 90% appear once; the ten largest clones hold over 1.1%. The receptor's source is a young man in good health and CMV-seronegative. Sequencing used PBMCs.

The CDR3 is CAWSVAAYGYTF. CDR3 nucleotide sequence: TGTGCCTGGAGTGTGGCGGCATATGGCTACACCTTC. The chain has TRBV30 and TRBJ1-2; D is uncertain. Germline V lookup: CDR1 GTSNPN, CDR2 SVGIG (reference sequence). Trimming stripped 0 bases from V and 5 bases from J, with 7 bases between. The CDR3 contains 12 residues.